Detailed here is one TCR beta chain. The specificity of this receptor is unknown. The sample holds no much larger clone one base away, and base qualities are not on file. This record comes from a study of cytomegalovirus exposure and HLA in healthy donors (dated by TCRdb to about 2017). Regarding the research as a whole: According to an earlier analysis of several hundred of the donors, roughly 180 million T cells yielded roughly 100 million unique TCR beta sequences and approximately 300 Gb of sequence data. Approximately 300 gigabases of sequencing data and approximately 93 million unique TCR sequences were included in an early release covering roughly 600 HLA-typed donors. Of the roughly 400 genotyped donors, over 80% were placed in the genetic ancestry cluster associated with self-reported Caucasian donors. The aim of the study was to test whether cataloging public T cell receptors could identify signatures of past pathogen exposure. Using immunosequencing, the study profiled T cell repertoires from about 620 subjects and related those repertoires to cytomegalovirus serostatus. In addition to the first cohort of 666 subjects, a separate validation cohort of approximately 110 different subjects was used. To predict cytomegalovirus infection status, the study combined high-throughput TCR immunosequencing, statistical association of individual TCRs with disease status, and machine learning. In a later analysis, previously published TCR beta repertoires from some 640 donors were re-analyzed and high-resolution HLA genotyping was added so that TCR occurrence patterns could be studied. The later analysis used no new phenotypic data to find candidate immune exposures, relying instead on TCR beta sequences and their occurrence across donors. To decide whether each TCR beta V gene segment behaved as functional or pseudogenic, an earlier analysis of some 540 of the donors relied on high-throughput TCR beta sequencing. Donor age, sex, ethnicity and CMV serostatus were compiled together with the repertoire data. In a later genetic analysis, genome-wide SNP genotypes for about 55% of the roughly 670 donors were used, and that subset was treated as a discovery cohort. All discovery cohort repertoires had been generated using a single sequencing platform. Both class I and class II loci were covered by HLA typing, at four-digit resolution. Typing coverage differed by locus: A, B, C, DRB1 and DQB1 were typed in roughly 620-630 donors, DQA1 in roughly 510, DPA1 in approximately 600, and DPB1 in around 490. A few DR-DQ haplotypes were treated as single units for association and clustering because of strong linkage in the cohort. Among some 400 genotyped donors of the cohort, an average of around 240,000 unique TCR beta nucleotide sequences was sequenced per donor, of which about 19% were non-productive.

Overall study outcomes, separate from this receptor: A further reported finding was that TCR beta sequences accurately predicted the HLA-A and HLA-B alleles for most subjects in the first cohort. Across donors, most TCR sequences were observed very rarely, whereas some public TCRs were present in many individuals. Because the 87-base-pair reads could not distinguish some IMGT-functional V segments, including TRBV6-2 and TRBV6-3, those segments were excluded. A total of around 150 TCR beta chains were listed by the study as associated with cytomegalovirus. Because counts were too low, roughly 16 rarely observed V segments, including chromosome 9 orphons, were excluded from the earlier analysis of about 500 of the donors. The presence/absence analyses assumed that sequencing depth was roughly uniform across donors, and that assumption may not be true. A later analysis found that HLA-associated TCR beta chains were more clonally expanded and had lower generation probabilities than equally common non-associated chains. For the cohort, immune exposure information was limited to CMV serostatus. Most CMV-associated TCR beta chains appeared to be HLA-restricted in a later analysis, and the HLA associations seemed to be driven largely by CMV exposure. When HLA alleles, especially DR and DQ, strongly co-occurred, attributing TCR associations to individual alleles was difficult. An earlier analysis of approximately 500 of the donors showed that most TCR beta V segments appeared in productive rearrangements either about 87% or about 30% of the time, which broadly matched IMGT annotations. In a later genetic analysis, fewer N-insertions in productive TCRs were reported among donors in an Asian-associated ancestry cluster than the roughly 640-donor mean. In a later analysis, over 15,000 TCR beta sequences were associated with specific HLA alleles at a false discovery rate of 0.05. In both the original and validation cohorts, the classifier was reported to diagnose cytomegalovirus status with high specificity and sensitivity. This cohort had only TCR beta chains sequenced, and the lack of alpha or paired-chain data limited which features could be detected. In vitro tests confirmed that a few of the cytomegalovirus-associated TCR beta chains recognize cytomegalovirus antigens. Several of the top co-occurrence clusters appeared to be linked to parvovirus B19, influenza, CMV and Epstein-Barr virus, according to a later analysis. A cluster of highly shared sequence variants was judged likely to represent a technical artifact of the sequencing pipeline. Because some donors lacked HLA typing at each locus, the association tests relied only on the typed subset. In a later genetic analysis, a missense DCLRE1C variant was associated with V-gene and J-gene trimming of TCR beta chains, and the association was replicated in an independent cohort. In a later analysis, TCR association rates were found to vary across HLA loci, with the most associated TCRs seen for DRB1 alleles and the fewest for HLA-C alleles. According to the authors, the approach could potentially be generalized to other disease states and immunological phenotypes. Linkage disequilibrium might explain the correlated functional status among segregating V segments, but an unknown experimental factor could not be ruled out.

The cohort comprised around 690 healthy bone marrow donors. All cohort members were sampled while nominally healthy, although unrecorded immune exposures were likely present. The donor tested CMV seropositive, placing the donor among the approximately 290 seropositive members of the cohort. Every donor gave a peripheral blood sample, and the peripheral blood mononuclear cells from that sample were used for TCR beta sequencing. The Qiagen DNeasy Blood Extraction Kit was used to extract genomic DNA from the blood cell samples. The CDR3, cysteine through phenylalanine, is 16 amino acids long. The retained sequence is limited to the CDR3, 48 bases, with the frame set at the first base. The germline V and J ends show losses of 5 bases and 6 bases respectively, and no gene match explains 11 bases of the junction. CDR1 MDHEN and CDR2 SYDVKM are derived from the germline V gene. Library prep was done by the immunoSEQ multiplex PCR assay. For the multiplex PCR, a mixture combining 60 forward primers for TCR Vbeta segments and 13 reverse primers for TCR Jbeta segments was used. A multiplex PCR assay on genomic DNA amplified the CDR3 region of rearranged TCR beta genes. The Illumina HiSeq System was used to sequence the amplified TCR beta libraries as 87-base-pair reads. As for how the authors treated the data: A later analysis tallied 75 million to 95 million unique TCR beta chains across the 600 to 700 repertoires, and about 10 million of those chains were shared by two or more donors. Raw reads were error-corrected and collapsed into unique sequences by a nearest-neighbor algorithm in which closely related sequences were merged to remove PCR and sequencing errors. CDR3 sequences were aligned to IMGT reference sequences to assign V, D and J gene segments. For a sequence to be retained, a match of at least six nucleotides was required to both a V gene segment and a J gene segment. Rearrangements were called productive when the CDR3 lacked stop codons and stayed in frame with V and J; all others were non-productive. Following IMGT convention, CDR3 was defined as the stretch from the second conserved V-encoded cysteine to the conserved J-encoded phenylalanine. Sequences without an unambiguous match to a single V gene segment were excluded from the earlier analysis of several hundred of the donors. An earlier analysis of 500 to 700 of the donors classified V segments as functional when productive rearrangements were above 56.7% and as segregating when the standard deviation between donors was above 5%. A statistical classification framework was built for diagnosing cytomegalovirus status from the catalog of TCR beta chain sequences. In a later analysis, TCR nucleotide sequences were compared against IMGT/GENE-DB human TR gene sequences so that V and J genes could be assigned. A later analysis assigned CDR3 sequences and most-parsimonious VDJ recombination scenarios with the TCRdist pipeline. In a later analysis, each TCR beta chain was defined by its CDR3 amino acid sequence together with its V-gene family, and reads lacking a unique V-gene family were excluded. In a later analysis, fewer than 600 highly shared, low-generation-probability nucleotide sequences were removed to address suspected cross-contamination and a sequencing artifact. A later analysis calculated a clonal expansion index for each public chain from normalized within-repertoire ranks of inferred template counts. A later analysis computed generation probabilities with a VDJ recombination model fitted to out-of-frame rearrangements, and checked the results against IGoR. Hypergeometric tests were used in a later analysis to score TCR-TCR, TCR-HLA and TCR-CMV co-occurrence, with a repertoire-size bias correction applied to the TCR pairs. To estimate false discovery rates, a later analysis permuted the HLA or CMV assignments 20 times. In a later analysis, co-occurring TCRs were grouped using DBSCAN, and TCRdist sequence similarity was added for clustering within HLA-allele-positive subsets. For co-occurrence clustering, repertoires with fewer than 30,000 or more than 120,000 public chains were excluded, along with 5 or 6 repertoires with anomalous nucleotide sharing. TCRdb stores this immuneACCESS table with in-frame sequences only. Part of the clones is absent; in the studies checked, under half of the shortfall reflects unresolved V genes, and no reason is known for the rest. For V, J and clone size, that table is used; D and trimming come from the DNA. Here the sample has 150,000 or so clones; approximately 80% occur a single time. The ten largest clones capture approximately 1.5% of the sample.

The receptor was derived from a man aged 25-40 years in good health and CMV-seropositive. Recombination linked TRBV28 to TRBJ2-1, and 9 junction bases match TRBD2. Sequencing input: PBMCs. The CDR3 in this case is CASSLIRGLASNEQFF. DNA sequence: TGTGCCAGCAGTCTCATCCGGGGACTAGCTTCCAATGAGCAGTTCTTC. Beyond the CDR3, the reference TRBV28 and TRBJ2-1 genes provide the residues; the full variable domain reads: DVKVTQSSRYLVKRTGEKVFLECVQDMDHENMFWYRQDPGLGLRLIYFSYDVKMKEKGDIPEGYSVSREKKERFSLILESASTNQTSMYLCASSLIRGLASNEQFFGPGTRLTVL.